This TCR beta chain was recorded in a study of CD8 T cells in Susac syndrome. Study background: Patients with Susac syndrome had blood drawn and were at that point therapy-naive, on corticosteroids, or on intravenous immunoglobulin alone.

With 3 bases removed from V and 5 bases from J, the gap between germline ends came to 5 bases. Germline CDR1 is DFQATT and CDR2 is SNEGSKA (reference sequence). CDR3 length: 11 residues. Study-level results: The CD4+ T cell repertoires in Susac syndrome were not clonally expanded.

As to this clonotype: The antigen remains undetermined.

Random hexamers were used to reverse transcribe an amount of roughly 0.45 to 1 ug RNA. A multiplex approach, immunoSEQ multiplex PCR, amplified TCR beta CDR3 across 54 Vbeta and 13 Jbeta. TCRdb passed the immunoSEQ multiplex PCR reads through MiXCR, listing each CDR3 protein once. In the table there are about 94,000 distinct CDR3 sequences, roughly 94% of which are singletons. The chain couples TRBV20-1 to TRBJ2-1; D call uncertain. The origin of this receptor is a human donor with Susac syndrome. Sequencing was performed on CD4+ T cells from PBMCs. The DNA for the CDR3 is TGCAGTGCTAGCCCTCACAATGAGCAGTTCTTC. Amino acids: CSASPHNEQFF.